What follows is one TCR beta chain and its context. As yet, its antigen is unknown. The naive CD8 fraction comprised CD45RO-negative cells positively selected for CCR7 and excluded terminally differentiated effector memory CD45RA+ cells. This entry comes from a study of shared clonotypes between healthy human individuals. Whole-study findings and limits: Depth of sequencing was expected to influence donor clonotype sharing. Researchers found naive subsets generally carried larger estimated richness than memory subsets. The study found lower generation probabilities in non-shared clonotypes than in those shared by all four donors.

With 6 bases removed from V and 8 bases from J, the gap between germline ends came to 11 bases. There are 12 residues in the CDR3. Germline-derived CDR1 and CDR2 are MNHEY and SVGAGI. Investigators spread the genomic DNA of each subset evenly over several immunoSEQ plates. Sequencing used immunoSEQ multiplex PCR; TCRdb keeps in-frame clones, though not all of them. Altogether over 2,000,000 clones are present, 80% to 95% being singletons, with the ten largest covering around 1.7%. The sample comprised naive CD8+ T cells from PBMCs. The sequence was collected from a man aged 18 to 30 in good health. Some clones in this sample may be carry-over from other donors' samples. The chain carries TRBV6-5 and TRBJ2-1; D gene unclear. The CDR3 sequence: CASSSLGYEQFF. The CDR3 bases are TGTGCCAGCAGCTCACTGGGATATGAGCAGTTCTTC.